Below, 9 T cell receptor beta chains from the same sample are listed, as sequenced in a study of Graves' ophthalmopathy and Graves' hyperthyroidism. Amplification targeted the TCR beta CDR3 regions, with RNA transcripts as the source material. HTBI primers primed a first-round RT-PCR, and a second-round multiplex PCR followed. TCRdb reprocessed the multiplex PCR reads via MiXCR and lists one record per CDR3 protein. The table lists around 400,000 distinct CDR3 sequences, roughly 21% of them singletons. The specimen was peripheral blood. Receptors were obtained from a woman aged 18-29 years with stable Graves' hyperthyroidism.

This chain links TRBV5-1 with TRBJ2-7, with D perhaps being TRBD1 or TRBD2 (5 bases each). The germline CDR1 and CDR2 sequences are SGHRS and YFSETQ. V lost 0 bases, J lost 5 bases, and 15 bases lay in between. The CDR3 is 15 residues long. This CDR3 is CASSLVVGAFNEQYF. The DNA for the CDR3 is TGCGCCAGCAGCTTGGTGGTCGGGGCTTTCAACGAGCAGTACTTC.

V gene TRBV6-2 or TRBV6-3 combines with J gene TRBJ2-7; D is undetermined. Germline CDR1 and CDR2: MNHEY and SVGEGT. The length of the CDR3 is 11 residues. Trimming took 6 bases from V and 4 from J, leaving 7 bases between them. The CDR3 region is CASRNGYEQYF. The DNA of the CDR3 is TGTGCCAGCAGAAACGGGTACGAGCAGTACTTC.

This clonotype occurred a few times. CDR3 loop: CASSQRNSEQYF. In nucleotides, the CDR3 is TGTGCCAGCAGCCAGCGGAATTCCGAGCAGTACTTC. The rearrangement uses TRBV3-1 and TRBJ2-7, with D unresolved. V lost 3 bases to trimming and J lost 6 bases, with 9 bases between them. Germline assignment: CDR1 LGHDT and CDR2 YNNKEL (reference sequence). The CDR3 is 12 amino acids.

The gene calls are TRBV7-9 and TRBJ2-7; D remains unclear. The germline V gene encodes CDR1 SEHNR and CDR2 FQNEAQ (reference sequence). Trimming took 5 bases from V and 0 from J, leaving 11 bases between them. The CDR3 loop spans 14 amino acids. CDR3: CASSPIPNSYEQYF. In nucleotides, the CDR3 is TGTGCCAGCAGCCCAATACCTAACTCCTACGAGCAGTACTTC.

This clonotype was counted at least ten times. The CDR3 sequence: CASRWTGGTEAFF. The CDR3 region has the DNA TGTGCCAGCAGATGGACAGGGGGCACTGAAGCTTTCTTT. V usage is TRBV12-3 or TRBV12-4 and J usage is TRBJ1-1; 10 bases are a match to TRBD1. V shed 6 bases and J 4 bases; nucleotides not matched to a gene: 2. CDR3 length: 13 amino acids.

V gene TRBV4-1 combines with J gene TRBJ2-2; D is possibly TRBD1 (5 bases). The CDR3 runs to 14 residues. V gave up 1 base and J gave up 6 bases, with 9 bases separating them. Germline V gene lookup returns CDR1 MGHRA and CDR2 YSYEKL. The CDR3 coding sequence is TGCGCCAGCAGCCAAGCAAGGGGCTCCGGGGAGCTGTTTTTT. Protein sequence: CASSQARGSGELFF.

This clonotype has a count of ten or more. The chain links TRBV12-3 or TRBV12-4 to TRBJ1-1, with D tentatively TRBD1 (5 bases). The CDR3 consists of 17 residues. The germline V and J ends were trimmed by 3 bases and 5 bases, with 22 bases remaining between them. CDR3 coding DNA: TGTGCCAGCAGTTTGGGAGGGGCGGGTATAGGTGGGACTGAAGCTTTCTTT. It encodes CASSLGGAGIGGTEAFF.

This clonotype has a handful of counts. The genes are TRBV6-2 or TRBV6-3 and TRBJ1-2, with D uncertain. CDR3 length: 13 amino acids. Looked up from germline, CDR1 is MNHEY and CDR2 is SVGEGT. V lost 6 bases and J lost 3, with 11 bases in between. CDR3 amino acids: CASRQGLDYGYTF. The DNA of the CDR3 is TGTGCCAGCAGGCAAGGTCTGGACTATGGCTACACCTTC.

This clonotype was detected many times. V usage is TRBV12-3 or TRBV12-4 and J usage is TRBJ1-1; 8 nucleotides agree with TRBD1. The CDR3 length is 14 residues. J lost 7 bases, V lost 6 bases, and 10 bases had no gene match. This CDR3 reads CASRFTGTGYEAFF. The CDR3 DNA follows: TGTGCCAGCAGGTTTACCGGGACAGGCTATGAAGCTTTCTTT.